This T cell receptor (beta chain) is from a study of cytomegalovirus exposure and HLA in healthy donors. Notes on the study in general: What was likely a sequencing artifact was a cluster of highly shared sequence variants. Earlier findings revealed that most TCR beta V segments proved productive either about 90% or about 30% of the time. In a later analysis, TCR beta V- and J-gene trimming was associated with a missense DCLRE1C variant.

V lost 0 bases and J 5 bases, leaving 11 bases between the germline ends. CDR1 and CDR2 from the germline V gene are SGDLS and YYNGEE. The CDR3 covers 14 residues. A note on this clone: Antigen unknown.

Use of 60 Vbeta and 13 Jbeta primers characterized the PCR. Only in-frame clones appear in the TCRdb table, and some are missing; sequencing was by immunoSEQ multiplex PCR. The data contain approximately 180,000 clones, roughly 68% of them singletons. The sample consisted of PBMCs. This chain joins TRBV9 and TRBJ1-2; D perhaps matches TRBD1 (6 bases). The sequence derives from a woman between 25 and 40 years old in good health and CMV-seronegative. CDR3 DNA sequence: TGTGCCAGCAGCGTAGATCAGGGACAATATGGCTACACCTTC. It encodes CASSVDQGQYGYTF.